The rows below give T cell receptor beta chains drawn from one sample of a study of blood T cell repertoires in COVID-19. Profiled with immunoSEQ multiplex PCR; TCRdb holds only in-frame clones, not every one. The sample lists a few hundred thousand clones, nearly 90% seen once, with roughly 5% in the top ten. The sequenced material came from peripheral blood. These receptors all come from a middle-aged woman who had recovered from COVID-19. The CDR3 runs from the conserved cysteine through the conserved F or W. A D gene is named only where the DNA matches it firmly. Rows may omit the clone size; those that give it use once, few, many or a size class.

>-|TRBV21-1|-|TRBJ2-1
TGTGCCAGCAGCAGGCTCAGGGGCTCCTACAATGAGCAGTTCTTC
CASSRLRGSYNEQFF
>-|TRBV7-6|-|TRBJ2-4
TGTGCCAGCAGGCCCCGGGTAGGAGCCAAAAACATTCAGTACTTC
CASRPRVGAKNIQYF
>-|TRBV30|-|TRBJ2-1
TGTGCCGGTCAGAAGCCTAGCGCTTACAATGAGCAGTTCTTC
CAGQKPSAYNEQFF
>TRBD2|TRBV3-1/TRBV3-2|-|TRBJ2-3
TGTGCCAGCAGGGGGACTAGTCAGGCAGATACGCAGTATTTT
CASRGTSQADTQYF
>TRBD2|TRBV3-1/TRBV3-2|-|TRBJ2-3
TGTGCCAGCAGCCAAGGAAGGGCGGTAGCGGGGGGGAGAGATACGCAGTATTTT
CASSQGRAVAGGRDTQYF
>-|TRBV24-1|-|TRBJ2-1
TGTGCCACCAGTGGCGTGGATGAGCAGTTCTTC
CATSGVDEQFF
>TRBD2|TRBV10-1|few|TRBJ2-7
TGCGCCAGCAGTGACTTCGCGGGGGGGCGCGAGCAGTACTTC
CASSDFAGGREQYF
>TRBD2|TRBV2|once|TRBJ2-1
TGTGCCAGCGCCCTTGGCGGGAGGTTTAATGAGCAGTTCTTC
CASALGGRFNEQFF
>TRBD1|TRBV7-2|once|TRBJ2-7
TGTGCCAGCAGCTTAGGGACAGGCAACTACGAGCAGTACTTC
CASSLGTGNYEQYF
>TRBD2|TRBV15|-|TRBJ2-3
TGTGCCACCAGCAGAGATAGCGGGAGGAAATTTACTAGCACAGATACGCAGTATTTT
CATSRDSGRKFTSTDTQYF
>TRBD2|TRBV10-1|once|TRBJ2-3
TGCGCCAGCAGTGAGTCACCGGGGGGGATCACAGATACGCAGTATTTT
CASSESPGGITDTQYF
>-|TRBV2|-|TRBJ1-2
TGTGCCAGCAGGTACAGGGCATTTAACTATGGCTACACCTTC
CASRYRAFNYGYTF
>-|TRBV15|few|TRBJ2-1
TGTGCCACCAGCAGAGATCCCAGCGGGTCCTACAATGAGCAGTTCTTC
CATSRDPSGSYNEQFF
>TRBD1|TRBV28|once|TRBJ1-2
TGTGCAGCCTGGGACAGGGCGGACTATGGCTACACCTTC
CAAWDRADYGYTF
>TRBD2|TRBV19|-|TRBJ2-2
TGTGCCAGTAGTTTAAGGACTAGCGGAACCGGGGAGCTGTTTTTT
CASSLRTSGTGELFF
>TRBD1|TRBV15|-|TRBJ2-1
TGTGCCACCAGCAGAGATTGGACAGGCTACAATGAGCAGTTCTTC
CATSRDWTGYNEQFF